The sequence of this TCR beta chain was determined in a study of PD-1 blockade in classical Hodgkin lymphoma (dated by TCRdb to the early 2020s). As for the study more broadly: The study used TCR beta sequencing and CyTOF to define a peripheral blood immune signature of response to PD-1 blockade in classical Hodgkin lymphoma. Broader findings and caveats from the paper: Newly diagnosed patients were reported to have lower baseline TCR diversity than healthy donors, and relapsed/refractory patients were reported to have lower baseline TCR diversity still. The study was restricted to a single clinical trial cohort, and the causes of repertoire differences, possibly disease activity or prior therapy, were left undefined.

Regarding this clone: It lacks a known antigen. The record has no base qualities; no much larger clone is one base away.

Genomic DNA was isolated using the Qiagen DNeasy kit from unsorted PBMCs as well as from negatively selected CD4+ and CD8+ fractions. TCR beta CDR3 regions were subjected to amplification by immunoSEQ multiplex PCR with primers that anneal to V and J segments. A synthetic immune receptor repertoire was used to minimize amplification bias, and any residual bias was removed computationally once sequencing was done. The published analysis was carried out like this. Repertoire diversity was quantified as the Shannon entropy index using custom Python scripts. Unsorted, CD4+ and CD8+ repertoires were analyzed separately, except in combined analyses where CD4+ and CD8+ sequences were merged in silico. The source is immuneACCESS, and TCRdb retained only in-frame sequences with V and J called. Part of the clones is not carried over; for the studies checked, unresolved V genes explain less than half of this, and the remainder is unexplained. The V and J calls and clone size were taken over from that table, and D and trimming were inferred from the DNA. This sample is represented by roughly 70,000 clones; about 94% of them were singletons. The top ten clones comprise roughly 2.7% of the sample.

What the time point label conveys for this sample: newly diagnosed, previously untreated cHL patient sample. As a comparison group for the relapsed/refractory trial patients, PBMCs from patients with newly diagnosed, previously untreated classical Hodgkin lymphoma were sequenced. Peripheral blood was collected in 8 mL Vacutainer Cell Preparation Tubes, from which PBMCs were isolated by centrifugation and then cryopreserved. From its cysteine to its phenylalanine, the CDR3 spans 14 amino acids. Only CDR3 DNA is held: 42 bases, read in frame from base 1. From a lookup of the germline V gene, CDR1 and CDR2 are SGHVS and FNYEAQ. V loses 10 bases, J loses 2 bases, and the germline ends lie 17 bases apart.

The clonotype originates from a human donor with classical Hodgkin lymphoma. The source material was peripheral blood mononuclear cells (PBMCs). This receptor chain uses TRBV7-6 and TRBJ1-2; TRBD1 is possibly the D segment (5 matching bases). Read as DNA, the sequence is TGTGCCACCGCAAAGACAGCGCAAAACTATGGCTACACCTTC. Its translation reads: CATAKTAQNYGYTF.